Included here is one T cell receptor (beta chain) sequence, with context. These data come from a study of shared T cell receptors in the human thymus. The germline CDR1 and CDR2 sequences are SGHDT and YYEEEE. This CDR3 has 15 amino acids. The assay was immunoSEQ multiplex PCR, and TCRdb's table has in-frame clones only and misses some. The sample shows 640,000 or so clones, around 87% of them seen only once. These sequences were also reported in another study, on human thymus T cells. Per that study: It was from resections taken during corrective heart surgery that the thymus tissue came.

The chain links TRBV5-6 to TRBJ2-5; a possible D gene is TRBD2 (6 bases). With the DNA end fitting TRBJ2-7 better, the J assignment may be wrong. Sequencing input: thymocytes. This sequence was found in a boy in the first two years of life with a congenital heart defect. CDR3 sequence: CASSFVGVRAGEQYF. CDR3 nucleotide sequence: TGTGCCAGCAGCTTTGTCGGGGTCAGAGCGGGCGAGCAGTACTTC.